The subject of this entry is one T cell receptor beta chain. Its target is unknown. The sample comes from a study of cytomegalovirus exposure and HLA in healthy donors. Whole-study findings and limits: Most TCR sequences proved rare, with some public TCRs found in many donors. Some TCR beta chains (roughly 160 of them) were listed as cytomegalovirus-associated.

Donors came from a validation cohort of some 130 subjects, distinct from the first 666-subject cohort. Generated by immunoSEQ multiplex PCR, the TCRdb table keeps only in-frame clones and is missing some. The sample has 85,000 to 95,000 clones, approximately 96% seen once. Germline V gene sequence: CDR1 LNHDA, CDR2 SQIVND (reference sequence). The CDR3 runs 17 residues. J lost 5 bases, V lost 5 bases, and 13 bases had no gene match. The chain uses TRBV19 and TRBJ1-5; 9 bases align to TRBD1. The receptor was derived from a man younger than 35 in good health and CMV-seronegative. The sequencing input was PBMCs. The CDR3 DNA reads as TGTGCCAGTAGTTGGGGGTTCCCCGGGACAGGGTATCAGCCCCAGCATTTT. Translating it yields CASSWGFPGTGYQPQHF. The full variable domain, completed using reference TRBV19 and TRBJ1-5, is DGGITQSPKYLFRKEGQNVTLSCEQNLNHDAMYWYRQDPGQGLRLIYYSQIVNDFQKGDIAEGYSVSREKKESFPLTVTSAQKNPTAFYLCASSWGFPGTGYQPQHFGDGTRLSIL.